The source of this TCR beta chain is a study of blood T cell repertoires in COVID-19. The wider study: T cells, B-cell-depleted T cells, or PBMCs supplied cDNA or gDNA.

The data were produced by immunoSEQ multiplex PCR, yet TCRdb's version contains in-frame clones alone and is incomplete. Counted here are 200,000 to 250,000 clones, around 80% occurring once; the ten biggest clones make up around 3.3%. V trimming: 1 base; J trimming: 3 bases; junction bases outside the gene matches: 10. The CDR3 contains 17 residues. Germline CDR1 is SGHNT and CDR2 is YENEEA. The sequenced sample consisted of peripheral blood. V gene TRBV11-3 combines with J gene TRBJ2-3, with 7 bases fitting TRBD1. This sequence originates from a woman younger than 35 with acute or convalescent COVID-19. The CDR3 protein is CASSLGTGAFETDTQYF. DNA for the CDR3: TGTGCCAGCAGCTTAGGCACAGGGGCTTTCGAGACAGATACGCAGTATTTT.